The 26 T cell receptor beta chains below all came from one sample that was sequenced in a study of CD8+ T cells in alopecia areata. Sequencing templates came from extracted RNA that was reverse transcribed into cDNA. Only in-frame clones appear in the TCRdb table, and some are missing; sequencing was by immunoSEQ multiplex PCR. The data hold roughly 170,000 clones, with 59% observed a single time. This sample comprised CD4+ T cells sorted from blood, obtained at week 0. The receptors stem from a human donor with alopecia areata.

The gene calls are TRBV4-2 and TRBJ2-1; TRBD1 matches 10 bases. The CDR3 runs to 16 residues. Germline trimming cut 0 bases from V and 2 bases from J; bases unmatched to any gene: 1. Germline CDR1 reads LGHNA; CDR2 reads YNFKEQ. The CDR3 is CASSQEGTGAYNEQFF. In nucleotides, the CDR3 is TGTGCCAGCAGCCAAGAGGGGACAGGGGCCTACAATGAGCAGTTCTTC.

The rearrangement uses TRBV29-1 and TRBJ2-1; TRBD1 agrees at 7 bases. The CDR3 runs 12 residues. J gave up 9 bases and V 7 bases, and 9 bases lay outside the gene matches. Germline-derived CDR1 and CDR2 are SQVTM and ANQGSEA. The CDR3 spells CSAGRQGIEQFF. DNA of the CDR3: TGCAGCGCCGGGCGACAGGGTATTGAGCAGTTCTTC.

The chain couples TRBV30 to TRBJ1-5, with 8 nucleotides matching TRBD1. Germline V gene data show CDR1 as GTSNPN and CDR2 as SVGIG (reference sequence). V lost 0 bases and J lost 2; bases outside the gene matches: 12. The CDR3 length is 18 residues. In nucleotides, the CDR3 is TGTGCCTGGAGTGTACAAAGGGACTCGACAGGGGGCAATCAGCCCCAGCATTTT. It specifies CAWSVQRDSTGGNQPQHF.

The chain carries TRBV5-6 and TRBJ1-2, with D maybe TRBD1 (5 bases). Germline V gives CDR1 SGHDT, CDR2 YYEEEE. The germline V and J ends were trimmed by 0 bases and 4 bases, with 16 bases remaining between them. The length of the CDR3 is 16 residues. CDR3 coding DNA: TGTGCCAGCAGCTTGGGACAGTTGAGGAAATCCTATGGCTACACCTTC. Protein product: CASSLGQLRKSYGYTF.

This rearrangement joins TRBV19 to TRBJ2-2, with D possibly matching TRBD2 (5 bases). V was pared by 7 bases and J by 0 bases, with 15 bases between. The CDR3 sequence is 16 residues long. Germline values: CDR1 LNHDA, CDR2 SQIVND (reference sequence). The CDR3, as DNA: TGTGCCAGTAAGGCGGCTACGGGGACGAACACCGGGGAGCTGTTTTTT. Its translation: CASKAATGTNTGELFF.

The gene calls are TRBV29-1 and TRBJ2-5; D is perhaps TRBD1 (6 bases). This CDR3 is 15 amino acids long. Germline V gene lookup returns CDR1 SQVTM and CDR2 ANQGSEA. Deletions cut 0 bases from V and 1 base from J, with 12 bases between. The CDR3 spells CSVEDGTLIQETQYF. In DNA, the CDR3 is TGCAGCGTTGAAGACGGGACACTCATCCAAGAGACCCAGTACTTC.

The genes are TRBV11-2 and TRBJ2-1; D is possibly TRBD1 or TRBD2 (5 bases each). The germline V gene encodes CDR1 SGHAT and CDR2 FQNNGV. The CDR3 runs 15 residues. The V end was cut by 0 bases, the J end by 2 bases, with 8 bases between. CDR3: CASSLEGTPYNEQFF. Here the CDR3 DNA reads TGTGCCAGCAGCTTAGAAGGGACCCCCTACAATGAGCAGTTCTTC.

This clone was detected once. The CDR3 is CASSLYSRNQPQHF. The CDR3 region has the DNA TGTGCCAGCAGCTTGTATAGCCGCAATCAGCCCCAGCATTTT. The V call is TRBV5-6, the J call TRBJ1-5; D is unclear. The CDR3 runs 14 residues. Per the germline V gene, CDR1 is SGHDT and CDR2 is YYEEEE. V was shortened by 1 base and J by 2 bases, with 7 bases between the two germline ends.

V gene TRBV6-1 combines with J gene TRBJ1-2; D is possibly TRBD1 (5 bases). Germline V lookup: CDR1 MNHNS, CDR2 SASEGT. Trimming took off 7 bases at V and 10 bases at J, with 16 bases between the two ends. The CDR3 sequence is 12 residues long. The CDR3: CASTPRQSYYTF. The CDR3 DNA follows: TGTGCCAGCACCCCAAGACAGTCATACTACACCTTC.

The rearrangement joins TRBV30 to TRBJ1-2, with D unclear. This CDR3 region has 11 residues. V was shortened by 8 bases and J by 5 bases, with 12 bases between the two germline ends. Germline V lookup: CDR1 GTSNPN, CDR2 SVGIG (reference sequence). The CDR3 sequence is CALLGSYGYTF. CDR3 sequence (DNA): TGTGCCCTCTTAGGGTCTTATGGCTACACCTTC.

The chain combines TRBV9 with TRBJ2-7; D ambiguous. The CDR3 covers 14 residues. Trimming stripped 2 bases from V and 3 bases from J, with 12 bases between. Germline CDR1 is SGDLS and CDR2 is YYNGEE. The CDR3 DNA follows: TGTGCCAGCAGCGTTGAAGGCTTTAACTACGAGCAGTACTTC. Amino acid sequence: CASSVEGFNYEQYF.

V usage is TRBV25-1 and J usage is TRBJ2-5, with D unclear. The V end lost 9 bases, the J end lost 4 bases, and 15 bases lay between the germline ends. The CDR3 has 13 amino acids. Germline values: CDR1 MGHDK, CDR2 SYGVNS. The DNA for the CDR3 is TGTGCCAGTTCGAAGGTATTCGGAGAGACCCAGTACTTC. Its protein product is CASSKVFGETQYF.

The chain uses TRBV6-1 and TRBJ2-1, with TRBD2 identical over 12 bases. The J segment lost 6 bases and the V segment lost 4 bases, leaving 10 bases of the junction unmatched. The CDR3 has 17 residues. In germline, CDR1 is MNHNS, CDR2 SASEGT. In DNA form, the CDR3 reads TGTGCCAGCAGTGGGCTAGCGGGGGGGAAACTCTTCAATGAGCAGTTCTTC. Protein product: CASSGLAGGKLFNEQFF.

This clone appeared a single time. V gene TRBV5-1 combines with J gene TRBJ2-1, with TRBD2 matching over 11 bases. CDR1 and CDR2 from the germline V gene are SGHRS and YFSETQ. This CDR3 region has 14 residues. Germline trimming cut 7 bases from V and 7 bases from J; bases unmatched to any gene: 7. The CDR3 loop is CASAWASGGNEQFF. CDR3 in DNA: TGCGCCAGCGCGTGGGCTAGCGGGGGGAATGAGCAGTTCTTC.

V is TRBV30 and J is TRBJ2-3; 7 bases fit TRBD1. This CDR3 comprises 12 residues. The germline V gene has CDR1 GTSNPN and CDR2 SVGIG (reference sequence). Trimming removed 6 bases from V and 8 bases from J; junction bases left unmatched: 8. CDR3 amino acids: CACNTPGGTQYF. Written as DNA, the CDR3 is TGTGCCTGTAACACCCCAGGGGGTACGCAGTATTTT.

V usage is TRBV7-8 and J usage is TRBJ2-1, with D perhaps TRBD1 (6 bases). CDR1 and CDR2 (germline): SGHVS, FQNEAQ. V gave up 8 bases and J gave up 4 bases, with 15 bases separating them. The length of the CDR3 is 14 residues. As DNA, the CDR3 is TGTGCCAGCCGACGCGAGGACAGTTACAATGAGCAGTTCTTC. Translated: CASRREDSYNEQFF.

This chain uses TRBV18 with TRBJ2-6; D gene ambiguous. There are 14 residues in the CDR3. V lost 8 bases and J 0 bases, leaving 8 bases between the germline ends. Germline CDR1 is KGHSH and CDR2 is LQKENI. The CDR3 region is CASHTSSGANVLTF. The CDR3 DNA follows: TGTGCCAGCCATACATCCTCTGGGGCCAACGTCCTGACTTTC.

V is TRBV2 and J is TRBJ2-7; TRBD2 aligns across 10 bases. With 3 bases clipped from V and 6 bases from J, the junction kept 5 bases outside the gene matches. Per germline, CDR1 SNHLY and CDR2 FYNNEI. CDR3 length: 14 residues. The CDR3, as DNA: TGTGCCAGCAGTGAGGTAGCGGGGGGCACCGAGCAGTACTTC. This translates into CASSEVAGGTEQYF.

Only a few counts were recorded for this clone. The rearrangement uses TRBV5-1 and TRBJ2-1; tentative D call: TRBD2 (6 bases). V lost 1 base and J 4 bases, leaving 15 bases between the germline ends. The V gene's germline CDR1 is SGHRS and CDR2 YFSETQ. The CDR3 extends over 16 amino acids. The CDR3, as DNA: TGCGCCAGCAGCTTGAGACCCGGGACTTCTTACAATGAGCAGTTCTTC. This encodes CASSLRPGTSYNEQFF.

V gene TRBV30 combines with J gene TRBJ1-3; weak D call: TRBD1 (5 bases). The germline gives CDR1 GTSNPN, CDR2 SVGIG (reference sequence). With 3 bases removed from V and 0 bases from J, the gap between germline ends came to 12 bases. The CDR3 consists of 15 residues. DNA for the CDR3: TGTGCCTGGAGGCCAACAGGTGTCTCTGGAAACACCATATATTTT. Its translation: CAWRPTGVSGNTIYF. The complete variable domain, with remaining parts taken from reference TRBV30 and TRBJ1-3, reads SQTIHQWPATLVQPVGSPLSLECTVEGTSNPNLYWYRQAAGRGLQLLFYSVGIGQISSEVPQNLSASRPQDRQFILSSKKLLLSDSGFYLCAWRPTGVSGNTIYFGEGSWLTVV.

This rearrangement joins TRBV30 to TRBJ1-2; D perhaps matches TRBD1 (5 bases). The germline V gene encodes CDR1 GTSNPN and CDR2 SVGIG (reference sequence). The V gene lost 0 bases and the J gene lost 1 base, with 12 bases spanning the gap. The length of the CDR3 is 15 residues. The CDR3 nucleotides are TGTGCCTGGAGTGTACCAACAGGTATTAACTATGGCTACACCTTC. Residues: CAWSVPTGINYGYTF.

The chain combines TRBV5-6 with TRBJ1-2; D not certain. Trimming left V 5 bases short and J 7 bases short, with 15 bases between. This CDR3 comprises 13 residues. The germline V gene encodes CDR1 SGHDT and CDR2 YYEEEE. The CDR3 loop is CASRSGSSRGYTF. CDR3 nucleotide sequence: TGTGCCAGCAGAAGCGGGAGTTCGCGTGGCTACACCTTC.

V and J are TRBV9 and TRBJ1-2; D not resolved. The V end lost 0 bases, the J end lost 5 bases, and 8 bases lay between the germline ends. The CDR3 spans 13 residues. Germline values: CDR1 SGDLS, CDR2 YYNGEE. Written as DNA, the CDR3 is TGTGCCAGCAGCGTAGACTTACGGTATGGCTACACCTTC. It specifies CASSVDLRYGYTF.

The rearrangement links TRBV4-2 to TRBJ2-6, with a weak D call TRBD2 (6 bases). The CDR3 covers 15 residues. V shed 5 bases and J shed 0 bases, with 8 bases lying between them. CDR1 and CDR2 (germline): LGHNA, YNFKEQ. The CDR3 region is CASSAGGSGANVLTF. The CDR3 DNA follows: TGTGCCAGCAGCGCCGGGGGCTCTGGGGCCAACGTCCTGACTTTC.

J is TRBJ1-2 and V is TRBV30; no firm D call. The length of the CDR3 is 12 residues. Germline assignment: CDR1 GTSNPN and CDR2 SVGIG (reference sequence). Trimming stripped 0 bases from V and 8 bases from J, with 10 bases between. The CDR3 protein is CAWSVGGGGYTF. The CDR3 DNA follows: TGTGCCTGGAGTGTGGGAGGAGGAGGCTACACCTTC.

This chain joins TRBV27 and TRBJ2-1, with D possibly matching TRBD2 (7 bases). CDR1 and CDR2 from the germline V gene are MNHEY and SMNVEV (reference sequence). The CDR3 contains 15 residues. The V and J ends lost 1 base and 7 bases respectively, with 14 bases between them. In DNA form, the CDR3 reads TGTGCCAGCAGTTTATGGGGGGGGCCGGGGAATGAGCAGTTCTTC. This gives the protein CASSLWGGPGNEQFF.